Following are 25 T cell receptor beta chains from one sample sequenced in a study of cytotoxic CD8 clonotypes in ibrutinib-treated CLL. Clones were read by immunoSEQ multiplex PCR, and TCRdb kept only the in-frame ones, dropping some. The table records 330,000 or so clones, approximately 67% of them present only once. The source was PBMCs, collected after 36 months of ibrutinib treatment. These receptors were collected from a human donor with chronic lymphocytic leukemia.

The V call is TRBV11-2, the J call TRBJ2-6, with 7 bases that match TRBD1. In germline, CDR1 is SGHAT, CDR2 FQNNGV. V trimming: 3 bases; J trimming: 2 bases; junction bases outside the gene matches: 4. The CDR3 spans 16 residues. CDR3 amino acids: CASSLGTAPGANVLTF. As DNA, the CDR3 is TGTGCCAGCAGCTTGGGGACAGCCCCTGGGGCCAACGTCCTGACTTTC. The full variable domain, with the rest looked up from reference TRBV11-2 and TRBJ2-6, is EAGVAQSPRYKIIEKRQSVAFWCNPISGHATLYWYQQILGQGPKLLIQFQNNGVVDDSQLPKDRFSAERLKGVDSTLKIQPAKLEDSAVYLCASSLGTAPGANVLTFGAGSRLTVL.

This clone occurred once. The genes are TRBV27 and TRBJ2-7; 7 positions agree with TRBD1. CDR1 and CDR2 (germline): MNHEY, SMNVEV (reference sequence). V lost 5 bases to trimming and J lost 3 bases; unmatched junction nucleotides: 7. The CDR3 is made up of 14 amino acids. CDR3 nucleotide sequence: TGTGCCAGCAGTCCCTTTGACAGGGTCTACGAGCAGTACTTC. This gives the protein CASSPFDRVYEQYF.

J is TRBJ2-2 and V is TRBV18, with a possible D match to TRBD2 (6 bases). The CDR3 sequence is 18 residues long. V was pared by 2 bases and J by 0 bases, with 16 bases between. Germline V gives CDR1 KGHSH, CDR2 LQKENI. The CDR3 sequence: CASSPMRGQTSNTGELFF. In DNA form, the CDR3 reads TGTGCCAGCTCACCAATGCGGGGCCAAACATCGAACACCGGGGAGCTGTTTTTT.

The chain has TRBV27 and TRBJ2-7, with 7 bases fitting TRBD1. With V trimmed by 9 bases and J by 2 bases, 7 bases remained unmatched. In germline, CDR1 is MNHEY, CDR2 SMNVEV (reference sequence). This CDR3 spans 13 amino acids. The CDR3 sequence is CASRKTGTYEQYF. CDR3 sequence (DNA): TGTGCCAGTCGAAAGACAGGGACCTACGAGCAGTACTTC.

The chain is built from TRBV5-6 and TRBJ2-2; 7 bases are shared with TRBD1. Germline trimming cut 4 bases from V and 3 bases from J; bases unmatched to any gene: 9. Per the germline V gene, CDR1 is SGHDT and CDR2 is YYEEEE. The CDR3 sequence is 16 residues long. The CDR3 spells CASSPEDRMDTGELFF. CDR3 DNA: TGTGCCAGCAGCCCCGAGGACAGGATGGACACCGGGGAGCTGTTTTTT.

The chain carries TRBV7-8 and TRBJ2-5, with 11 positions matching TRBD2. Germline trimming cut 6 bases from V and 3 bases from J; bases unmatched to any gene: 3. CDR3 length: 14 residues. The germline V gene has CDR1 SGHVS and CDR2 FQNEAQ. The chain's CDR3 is CASRSLAGEETQYF. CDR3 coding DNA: TGTGCCAGCAGGTCACTAGCGGGGGAAGAGACCCAGTACTTC.

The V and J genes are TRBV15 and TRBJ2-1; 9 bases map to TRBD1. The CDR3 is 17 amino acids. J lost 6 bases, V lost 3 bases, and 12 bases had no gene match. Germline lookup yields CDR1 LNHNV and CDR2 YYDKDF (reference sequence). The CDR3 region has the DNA TGTGCCACCAGCAGCCCAGCGACAGGGGGGATGGGCAATGAGCAGTTCTTC. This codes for CATSSPATGGMGNEQFF.

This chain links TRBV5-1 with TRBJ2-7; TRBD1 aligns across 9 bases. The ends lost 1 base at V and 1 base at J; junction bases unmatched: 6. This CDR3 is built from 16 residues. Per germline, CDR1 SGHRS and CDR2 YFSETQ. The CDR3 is CASSLPPGTGSYEQYF. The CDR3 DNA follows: TGCGCCAGCAGCTTGCCCCCCGGGACAGGGTCCTACGAGCAGTACTTC.

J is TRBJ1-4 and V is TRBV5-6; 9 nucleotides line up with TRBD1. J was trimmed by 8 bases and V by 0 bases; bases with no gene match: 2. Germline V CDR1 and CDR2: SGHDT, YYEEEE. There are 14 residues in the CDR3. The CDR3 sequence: CASSLGTGVEKLFF. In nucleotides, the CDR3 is TGTGCCAGCAGCTTGGGGACAGGGGTCGAAAAACTGTTTTTT.

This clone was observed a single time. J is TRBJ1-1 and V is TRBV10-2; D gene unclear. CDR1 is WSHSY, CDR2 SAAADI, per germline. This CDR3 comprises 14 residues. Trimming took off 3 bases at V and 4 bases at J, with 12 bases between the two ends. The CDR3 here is CASSERVWSTEAFF. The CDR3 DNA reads TGCGCCAGCAGTGAAAGGGTGTGGAGCACTGAAGCTTTCTTT.

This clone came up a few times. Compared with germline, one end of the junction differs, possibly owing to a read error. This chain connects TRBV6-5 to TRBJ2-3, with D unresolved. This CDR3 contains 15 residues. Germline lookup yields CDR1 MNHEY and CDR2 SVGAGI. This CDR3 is CASSYSWASTDTQYF. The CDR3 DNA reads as TGTGCCAGCAGTTACTCGTGGGCAAGCACGGATACGCAGTATTTT.

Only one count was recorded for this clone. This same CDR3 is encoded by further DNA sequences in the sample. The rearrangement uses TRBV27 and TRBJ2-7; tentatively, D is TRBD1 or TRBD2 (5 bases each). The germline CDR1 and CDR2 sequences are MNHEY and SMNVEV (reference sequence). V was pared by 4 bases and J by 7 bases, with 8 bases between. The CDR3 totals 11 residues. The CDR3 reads CASSSGPEQYF. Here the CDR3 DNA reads TGTGCCAGCAGTTCGGGGCCTGAGCAGTACTTC.

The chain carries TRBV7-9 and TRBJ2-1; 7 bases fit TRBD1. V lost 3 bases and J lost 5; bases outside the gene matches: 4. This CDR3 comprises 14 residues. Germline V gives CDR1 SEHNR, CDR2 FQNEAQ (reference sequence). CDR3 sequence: CASSFRTGHNEQFF. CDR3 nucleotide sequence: TGTGCCAGCAGCTTCCGGACAGGCCACAATGAGCAGTTCTTC.

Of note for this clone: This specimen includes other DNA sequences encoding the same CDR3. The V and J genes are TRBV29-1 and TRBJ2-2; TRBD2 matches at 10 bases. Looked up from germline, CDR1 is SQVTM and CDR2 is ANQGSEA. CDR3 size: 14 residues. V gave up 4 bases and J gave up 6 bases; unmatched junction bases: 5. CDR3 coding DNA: TGCAGCGTTGGGGTAGCGGGAGGACCCGGGGAGCTGTTTTTT. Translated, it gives CSVGVAGGPGELFF.

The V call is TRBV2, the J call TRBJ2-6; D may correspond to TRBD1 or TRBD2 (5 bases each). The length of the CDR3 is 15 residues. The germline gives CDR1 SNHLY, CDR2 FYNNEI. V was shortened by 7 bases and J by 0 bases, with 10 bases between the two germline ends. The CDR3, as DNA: TGTGCCAGCACGGGGCCTCACTCTGGGGCCAACGTCCTGACTTTC. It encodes CASTGPHSGANVLTF.

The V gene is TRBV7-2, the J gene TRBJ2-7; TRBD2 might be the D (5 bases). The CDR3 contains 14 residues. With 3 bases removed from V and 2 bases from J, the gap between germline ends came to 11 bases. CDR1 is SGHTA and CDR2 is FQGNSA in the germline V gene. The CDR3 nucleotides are TGTGCCAGCAGCTTTCTCGGGGTTGCCTACGAGCAGTACTTC. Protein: CASSFLGVAYEQYF.

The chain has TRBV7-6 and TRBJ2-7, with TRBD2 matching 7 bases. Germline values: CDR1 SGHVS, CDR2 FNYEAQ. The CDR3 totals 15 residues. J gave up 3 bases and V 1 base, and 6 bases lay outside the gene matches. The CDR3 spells CASSLGSGGRYEQYF. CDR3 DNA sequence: TGTGCCAGCAGCTTAGGGTCGGGGGGACGCTACGAGCAGTACTTC. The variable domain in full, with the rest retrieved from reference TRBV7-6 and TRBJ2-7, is GAGVSQSPRYKVTKRGQDVALRCDPISGHVSLYWYRQALGQGPEFLTYFNYEAQQDKSGLPNDRFSAERPEGSISTLTIQRTEQRDSAMYRCASSLGSGGRYEQYFGPGTRLTVT.

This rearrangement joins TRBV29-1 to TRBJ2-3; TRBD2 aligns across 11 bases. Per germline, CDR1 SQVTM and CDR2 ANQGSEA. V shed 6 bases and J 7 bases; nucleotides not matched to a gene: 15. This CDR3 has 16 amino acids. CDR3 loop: CSVLKLAGDLPHTQYF. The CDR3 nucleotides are TGCAGCGTGCTCAAACTAGCGGGAGACCTCCCCCATACGCAGTATTTT.

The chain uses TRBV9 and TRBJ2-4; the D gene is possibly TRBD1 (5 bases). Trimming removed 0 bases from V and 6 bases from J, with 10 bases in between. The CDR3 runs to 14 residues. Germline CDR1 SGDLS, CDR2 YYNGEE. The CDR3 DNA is TGTGCCAGCAGCGTAGGCAGGGTAGGAAACATTCAGTACTTC. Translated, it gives CASSVGRVGNIQYF. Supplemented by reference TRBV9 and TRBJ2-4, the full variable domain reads DSGVTQTPKHLITATGQRVTLRCSPRSGDLSVYWYQQSLDQGLQFLIQYYNGEERAKGNILERFSAQQFPDLHSELNLSSLELGDSALYFCASSVGRVGNIQYFGAGTRLSVL.

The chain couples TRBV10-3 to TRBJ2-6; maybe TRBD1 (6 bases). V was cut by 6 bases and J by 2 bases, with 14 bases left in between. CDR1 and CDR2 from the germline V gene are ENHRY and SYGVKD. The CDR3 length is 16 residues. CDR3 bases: TGTGCCATCAGGGGGGCAGGGGAGCCTGGGGCCAACGTCCTGACTTTC. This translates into CAIRGAGEPGANVLTF.

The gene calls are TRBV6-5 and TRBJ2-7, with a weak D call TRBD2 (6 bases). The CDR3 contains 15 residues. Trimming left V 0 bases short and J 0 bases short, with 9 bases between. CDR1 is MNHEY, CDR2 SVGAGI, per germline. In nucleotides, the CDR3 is TGTGCCAGCAGTTACTCGGGACTCTCCTCCTACGAGCAGTACTTC. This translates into CASSYSGLSSYEQYF.

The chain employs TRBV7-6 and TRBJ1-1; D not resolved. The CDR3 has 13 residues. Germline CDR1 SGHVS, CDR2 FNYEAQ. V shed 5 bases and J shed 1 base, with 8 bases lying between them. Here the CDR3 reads CASSPPGNTEAFF. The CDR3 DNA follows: TGTGCCAGCAGCCCTCCAGGGAACACTGAAGCTTTCTTT.

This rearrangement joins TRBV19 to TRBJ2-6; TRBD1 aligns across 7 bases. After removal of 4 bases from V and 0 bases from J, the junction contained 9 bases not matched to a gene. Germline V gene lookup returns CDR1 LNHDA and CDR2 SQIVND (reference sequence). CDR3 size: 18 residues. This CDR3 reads CASSNRDRANSGANVLTF. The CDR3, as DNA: TGTGCCAGTAGTAACCGAGACAGGGCTAACTCTGGGGCCAACGTCCTGACTTTC.

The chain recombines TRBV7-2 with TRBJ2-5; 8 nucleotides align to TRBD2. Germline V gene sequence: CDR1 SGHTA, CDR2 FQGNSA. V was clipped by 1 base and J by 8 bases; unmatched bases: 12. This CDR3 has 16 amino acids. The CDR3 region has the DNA TGTGCCAGCAGCTTAGTTAGCGGGAAGGCGTTCGGTACCCAGTACTTC. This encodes CASSLVSGKAFGTQYF. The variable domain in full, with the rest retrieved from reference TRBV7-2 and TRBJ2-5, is GAGVSQSPSNKVTEKGKDVELRCDPISGHTALYWYRQSLGQGLEFLIYFQGNSAPDKSGLPSDRFSAERTGGSVSTLTIQRTQQEDSAVYLCASSLVSGKAFGTQYFGPGTRLLVL.

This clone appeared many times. CDR3 amino acids: CASSDSLHYGYTF. CDR3 in DNA: TGTGCCAGCAGTGACTCACTCCACTATGGCTACACCTTC. The chain recombines TRBV25-1 with TRBJ1-2, with D unclear. The V end was cut by 3 bases, the J end by 3 bases, with 8 bases between. This CDR3 has 13 residues. Germline CDR1 and CDR2: MGHDK and SYGVNS.